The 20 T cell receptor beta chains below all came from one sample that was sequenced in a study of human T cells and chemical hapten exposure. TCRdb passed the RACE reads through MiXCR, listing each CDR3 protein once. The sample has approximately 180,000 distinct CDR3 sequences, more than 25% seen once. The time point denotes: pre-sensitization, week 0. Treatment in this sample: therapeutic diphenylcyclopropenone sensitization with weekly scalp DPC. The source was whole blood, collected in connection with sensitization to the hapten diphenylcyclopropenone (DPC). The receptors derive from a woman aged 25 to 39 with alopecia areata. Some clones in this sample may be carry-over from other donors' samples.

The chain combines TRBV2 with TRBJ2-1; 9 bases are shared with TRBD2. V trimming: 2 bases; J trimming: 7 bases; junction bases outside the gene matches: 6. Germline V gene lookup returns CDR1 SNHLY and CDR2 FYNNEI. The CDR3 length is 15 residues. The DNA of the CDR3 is TGTGCCAGCAGTGAAAGGGGGACTAGCAATAATGAGCAGTTCTTC. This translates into CASSERGTSNNEQFF.

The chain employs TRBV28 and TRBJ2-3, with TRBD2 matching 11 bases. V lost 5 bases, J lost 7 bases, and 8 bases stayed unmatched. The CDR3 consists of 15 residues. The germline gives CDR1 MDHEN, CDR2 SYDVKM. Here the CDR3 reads CASSGSGREYNTQYF. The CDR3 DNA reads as TGTGCCAGCAGTGGTAGCGGGAGGGAGTATAATACGCAGTATTTT.

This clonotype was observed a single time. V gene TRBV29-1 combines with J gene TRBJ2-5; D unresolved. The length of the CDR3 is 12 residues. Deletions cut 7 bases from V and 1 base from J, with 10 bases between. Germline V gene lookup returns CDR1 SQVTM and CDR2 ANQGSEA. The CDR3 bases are TGCAGCGGAAACGACGGCCAAGAGACCCAGTACTTC. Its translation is CSGNDGQETQYF.

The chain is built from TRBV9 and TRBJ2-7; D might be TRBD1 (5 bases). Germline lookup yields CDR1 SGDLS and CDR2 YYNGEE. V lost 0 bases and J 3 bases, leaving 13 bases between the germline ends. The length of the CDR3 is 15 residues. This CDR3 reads CASSVAPDSHYEQYF. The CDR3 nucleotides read TGTGCCAGCAGCGTAGCTCCCGACAGCCACTACGAGCAGTACTTC.

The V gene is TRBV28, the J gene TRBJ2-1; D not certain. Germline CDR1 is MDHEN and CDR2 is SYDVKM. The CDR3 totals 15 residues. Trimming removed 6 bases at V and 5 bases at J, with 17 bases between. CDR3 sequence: CASSSYLAWDNEQFF. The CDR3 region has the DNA TGTGCCAGCAGCTCCTACCTGGCCTGGGACAATGAGCAGTTCTTC.

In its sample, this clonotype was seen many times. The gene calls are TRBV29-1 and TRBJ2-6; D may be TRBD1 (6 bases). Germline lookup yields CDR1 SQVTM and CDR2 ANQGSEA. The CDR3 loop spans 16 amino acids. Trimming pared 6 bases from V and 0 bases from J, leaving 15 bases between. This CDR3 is CSVGQLFRSGANVLTF. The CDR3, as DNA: TGCAGCGTGGGACAACTATTTCGCTCTGGGGCCAACGTCCTGACTTTC.

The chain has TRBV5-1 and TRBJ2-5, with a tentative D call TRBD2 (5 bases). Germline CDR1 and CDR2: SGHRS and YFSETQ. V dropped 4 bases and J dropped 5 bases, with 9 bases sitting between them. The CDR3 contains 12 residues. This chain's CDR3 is CASSDEGETQYF. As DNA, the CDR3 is TGCGCCAGCAGCGACGAGGGCGAGACCCAGTACTTC.

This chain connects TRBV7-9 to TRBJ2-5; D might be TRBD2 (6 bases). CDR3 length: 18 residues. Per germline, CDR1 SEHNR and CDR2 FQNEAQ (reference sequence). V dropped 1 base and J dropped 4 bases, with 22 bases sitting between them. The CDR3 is CASSLVPPIGGLGETQYF. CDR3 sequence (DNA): TGTGCCAGCAGCTTAGTGCCTCCTATTGGGGGGTTGGGAGAGACCCAGTACTTC.

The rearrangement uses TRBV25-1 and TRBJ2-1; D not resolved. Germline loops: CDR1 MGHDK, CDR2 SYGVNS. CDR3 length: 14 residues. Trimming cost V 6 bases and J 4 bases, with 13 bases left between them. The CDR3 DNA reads TGTGCCAGCAGCGCCGCCCTAGTATACAATGAGCAGTTCTTC. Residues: CASSAALVYNEQFF.

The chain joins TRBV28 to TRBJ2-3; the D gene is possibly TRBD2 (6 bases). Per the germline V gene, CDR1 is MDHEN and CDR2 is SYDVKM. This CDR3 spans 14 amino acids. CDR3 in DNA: TGTGAAAGAAGGGAAGGAGGGGAGAAAGATAAGAAGTATTTT. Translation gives CERREGGEKDKKYF.

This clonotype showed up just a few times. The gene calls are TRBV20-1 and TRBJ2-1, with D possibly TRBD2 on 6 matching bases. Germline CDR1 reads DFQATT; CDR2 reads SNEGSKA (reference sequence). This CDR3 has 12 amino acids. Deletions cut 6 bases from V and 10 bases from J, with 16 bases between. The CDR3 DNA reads TGCAGTGCCCGTTCGGCGGCGGGGGAGCAGTTCTTC. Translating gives CSARSAAGEQFF.

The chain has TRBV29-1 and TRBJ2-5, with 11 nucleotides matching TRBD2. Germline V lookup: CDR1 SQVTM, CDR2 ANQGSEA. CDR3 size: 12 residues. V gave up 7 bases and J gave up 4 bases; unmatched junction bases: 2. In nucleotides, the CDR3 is TGCAGCGCCGGGACTAGCGGAGAGACCCAGTACTTC. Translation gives CSAGTSGETQYF. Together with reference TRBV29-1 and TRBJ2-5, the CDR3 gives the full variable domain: SAVISQKPSRDICQRGTSLTIQCQVDSQVTMMFWYRQQPGQSLTLIATANQGSEATYESGFVIDKFPISRPNLTFSTLTVSNMSPEDSSIYLCSAGTSGETQYFGPGTRLLVL.

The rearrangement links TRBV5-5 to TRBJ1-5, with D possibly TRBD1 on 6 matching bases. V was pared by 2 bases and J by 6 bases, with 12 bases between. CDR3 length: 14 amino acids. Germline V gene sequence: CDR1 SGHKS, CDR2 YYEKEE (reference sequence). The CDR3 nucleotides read TGTGCCAGCAGCTTTCTACAGGGATTTCAGCCCCAGCATTTT. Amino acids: CASSFLQGFQPQHF.

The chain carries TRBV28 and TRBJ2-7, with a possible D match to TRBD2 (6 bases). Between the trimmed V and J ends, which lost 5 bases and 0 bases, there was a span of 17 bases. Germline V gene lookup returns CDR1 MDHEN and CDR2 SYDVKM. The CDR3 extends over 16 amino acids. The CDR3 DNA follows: TGTGCCAGCAGTCCTACCCGGGGGTCCCTCTCCTACGAGCAGTACTTC. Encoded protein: CASSPTRGSLSYEQYF.

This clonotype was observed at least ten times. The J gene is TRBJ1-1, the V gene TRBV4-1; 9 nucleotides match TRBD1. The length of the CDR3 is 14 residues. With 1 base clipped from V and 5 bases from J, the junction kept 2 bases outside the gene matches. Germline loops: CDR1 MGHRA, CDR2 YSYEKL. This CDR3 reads CASSQGQGGTEAFF. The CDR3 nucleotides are TGCGCCAGCAGCCAAGGACAGGGGGGTACTGAAGCTTTCTTT.

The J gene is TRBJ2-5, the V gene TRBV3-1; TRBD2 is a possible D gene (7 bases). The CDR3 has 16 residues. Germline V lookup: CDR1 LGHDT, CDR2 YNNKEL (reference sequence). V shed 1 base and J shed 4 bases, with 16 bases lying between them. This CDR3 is CASSQGWVRGRETQYF. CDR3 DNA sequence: TGTGCCAGCAGCCAAGGGTGGGTGCGGGGGCGAGAGACCCAGTACTTC.

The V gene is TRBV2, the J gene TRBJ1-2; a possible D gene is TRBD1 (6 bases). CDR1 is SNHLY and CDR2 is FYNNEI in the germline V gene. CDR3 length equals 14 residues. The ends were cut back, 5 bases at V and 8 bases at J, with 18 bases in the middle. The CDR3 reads CASSRGGVEDGYTF. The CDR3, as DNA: TGTGCCAGCAGTAGGGGGGGGGTTGAGGACGGCTACACCTTC. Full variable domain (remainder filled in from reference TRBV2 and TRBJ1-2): EPEVTQTPSHQVTQMGQEVILRCVPISNHLYFYWYRQILGQKVEFLVSFYNNEISEKSEIFDDQFSVERPDGSNFTLKIRSTKLEDSAMYFCASSRGGVEDGYTFGSGTRLTVV.

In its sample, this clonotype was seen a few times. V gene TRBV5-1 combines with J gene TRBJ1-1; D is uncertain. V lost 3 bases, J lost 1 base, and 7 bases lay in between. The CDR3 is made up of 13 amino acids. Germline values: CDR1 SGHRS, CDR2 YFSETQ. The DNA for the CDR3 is TGCGCCAGCAGCTGGAAGGGGAACACTGAAGCTTTCTTT. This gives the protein CASSWKGNTEAFF. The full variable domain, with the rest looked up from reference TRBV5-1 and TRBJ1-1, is KAGVTQTPRYLIKTRGQQVTLSCSPISGHRSVSWYQQTPGQGLQFLFEYFSETQRNKGNFPGRFSGRQFSNSRSEMNVSTLELGDSALYLCASSWKGNTEAFFGQGTRLTVV.

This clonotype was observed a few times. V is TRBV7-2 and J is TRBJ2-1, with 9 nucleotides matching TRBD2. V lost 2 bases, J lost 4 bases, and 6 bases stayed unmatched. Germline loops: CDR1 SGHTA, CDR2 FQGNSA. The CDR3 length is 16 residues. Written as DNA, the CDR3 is TGTGCCAGCAGCTTAAACGCGGGAGGGCGGTACAATGAGCAGTTCTTC. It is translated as CASSLNAGGRYNEQFF. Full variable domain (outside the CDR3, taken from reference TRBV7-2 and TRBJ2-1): GAGVSQSPSNKVTEKGKDVELRCDPISGHTALYWYRQSLGQGLEFLIYFQGNSAPDKSGLPSDRFSAERTGGSVSTLTIQRTQQEDSAVYLCASSLNAGGRYNEQFFGPGTRLTVL.

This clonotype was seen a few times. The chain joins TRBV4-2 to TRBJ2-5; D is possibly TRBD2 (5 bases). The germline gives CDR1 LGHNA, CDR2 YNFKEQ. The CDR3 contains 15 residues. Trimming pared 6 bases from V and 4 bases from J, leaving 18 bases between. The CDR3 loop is CASSLGPGVGETQYF. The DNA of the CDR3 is TGTGCCAGCAGTTTGGGCCCCGGGGTAGGAGAGACCCAGTACTTC.